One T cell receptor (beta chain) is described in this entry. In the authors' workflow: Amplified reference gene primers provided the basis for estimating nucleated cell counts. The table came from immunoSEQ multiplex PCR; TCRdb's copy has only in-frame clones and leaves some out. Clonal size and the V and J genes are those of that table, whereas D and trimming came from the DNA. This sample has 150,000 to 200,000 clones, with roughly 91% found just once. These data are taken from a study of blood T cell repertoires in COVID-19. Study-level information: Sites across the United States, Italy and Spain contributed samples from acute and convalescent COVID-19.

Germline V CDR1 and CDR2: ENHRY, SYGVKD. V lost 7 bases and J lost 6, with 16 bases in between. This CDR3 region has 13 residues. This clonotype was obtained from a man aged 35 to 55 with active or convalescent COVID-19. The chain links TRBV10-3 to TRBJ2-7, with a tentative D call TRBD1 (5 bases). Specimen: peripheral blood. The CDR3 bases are TGTGCCATCAATCCAGGTTTTACAGGCGAGCAGTACTTC. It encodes CAINPGFTGEQYF.